These 22 T cell receptor beta chains came from one sample sequenced in a study of graft-versus-host responses after intestinal transplantation. Which antigens these TCRs recognize remains unknown. TCRdb's copy holds only in-frame clones and misses some; the assay was immunoSEQ multiplex PCR. The repertoire holds some 90,000 clones, with just under 95% as singletons. The sequences come from unstimulated CD8+ T cells sorted from spleen or lymph node cells, collected before intestinal transplant. The receptors derive from a human donor who received an intestinal transplant.

The chain joins TRBV5-8 to TRBJ2-2; TRBD1 matches 10 bases. V lost 4 bases, J lost 4 bases, and 7 bases stayed unmatched. The CDR3 has 16 residues. CDR1 and CDR2 from the germline V gene are SGHTS and YDEGEE. CDR3 in DNA: TGTGCCAGCAGCCAAGGGGACAGGGGATCCACCGGGGAGCTGTTTTTT. This gives the protein CASSQGDRGSTGELFF.

The J gene is TRBJ1-2, the V gene TRBV2; TRBD1 might be the D (6 bases). Germline CDR1 is SNHLY and CDR2 is FYNNEI. The CDR3 totals 14 residues. V was clipped by 2 bases and J by 7 bases, with 14 bases between them. The DNA of the CDR3 is TGTGCCAGCAGTGAATCTGGGACATCAAGTGGCTACACCTTC. This translates into CASSESGTSSGYTF.

J is TRBJ1-2 and V is TRBV19; 12 bases agree with TRBD1. CDR3 length equals 15 residues. The V and J ends lost 5 bases and 4 bases, in that order; junction bases with no gene match: 5. CDR1 and CDR2 (germline): LNHDA, SQIVND (reference sequence). The CDR3: CASSYGTGGVYGYTF. CDR3 DNA: TGTGCCAGTAGTTACGGGACAGGGGGCGTCTATGGCTACACCTTC. Complete variable domain (other parts from reference TRBV19 and TRBJ1-2): DGGITQSPKYLFRKEGQNVTLSCEQNLNHDAMYWYRQDPGQGLRLIYYSQIVNDFQKGDIAEGYSVSREKKESFPLTVTSAQKNPTAFYLCASSYGTGGVYGYTFGSGTRLTVV.

The chain links TRBV27 to TRBJ2-7, with D possibly matching TRBD2 (7 bases). In germline, CDR1 is MNHEY, CDR2 SMNVEV (reference sequence). V shed 8 bases and J shed 5 bases, with 13 bases lying between them. There are 12 residues in the CDR3. CDR3 loop: CASVGGGHEQYF. CDR3 bases: TGTGCCAGCGTTGGGGGGGGCCACGAGCAGTACTTC.

J is TRBJ2-1 and V is TRBV7-8; 7 bases map to TRBD2. V lost 2 bases, J lost 5 bases, and 6 bases stayed unmatched. The CDR3 sequence is 15 residues long. Germline CDR1 reads SGHVS; CDR2 reads FQNEAQ. For the CDR3, the DNA is TGTGCCAGCAGCTTACGCGGGAGTGCTAACAATGAGCAGTTCTTC. Protein product: CASSLRGSANNEQFF.

The V call is TRBV9, the J call TRBJ2-1; D possibly corresponds to TRBD2 (6 bases). Trimming left V 2 bases short and J 8 bases short, with 17 bases between. Germline V gene data show CDR1 as SGDLS and CDR2 as YYNGEE. CDR3 length equals 15 residues. The CDR3 region has the DNA TGTGCCAGCAGCGTTATCGGGGGATCCCCCTATGAGCAGTTCTTC. Encoded protein: CASSVIGGSPYEQFF.

The chain uses TRBV19 and TRBJ1-2, with a possible D match to TRBD1 (5 bases). The CDR3 length is 14 residues. V dropped 4 bases and J dropped 8 bases, with 17 bases sitting between them. Per the germline V gene, CDR1 is LNHDA and CDR2 is SQIVND (reference sequence). The CDR3 DNA follows: TGTGCCAGTAGTACCTGGGGGGGGATTCAGGGCTACACCTTC. Its protein product is CASSTWGGIQGYTF.

V usage is TRBV5-6 and J usage is TRBJ2-1; weak D call: TRBD1 (6 bases). Trimming took off 4 bases at V and 0 bases at J, with 11 bases between the two ends. Germline V gene lookup returns CDR1 SGHDT and CDR2 YYEEEE. The CDR3 extends over 15 amino acids. Here the CDR3 DNA reads TGTGCCAGCAGCGGACCGGGACACTCCTACAATGAGCAGTTCTTC. The encoded protein is CASSGPGHSYNEQFF.

As for this clone: A read error may account for a junction end that differs from germline. Other DNA sequences in the same sample also yield this CDR3. The rearrangement uses TRBV2 and TRBJ1-6; 10 bases line up with TRBD1. Germline CDR1 reads SNHLY; CDR2 reads FYNNEI. The CDR3 loop spans 13 amino acids. This CDR3 is CASGTGDNSPLHF. The CDR3 region has the DNA TGTGCCAGCGGGACAGGGGACAATTCGCCCCTCCACTTT.

This sequence joins TRBV2 and TRBJ1-1; TRBD1 matches at 7 bases. The CDR3 is made up of 16 amino acids. V dropped 6 bases and J dropped 1; count of bases not matched to a gene: 11. Germline values: CDR1 SNHLY, CDR2 FYNNEI. CDR3 DNA sequence: TGTGCCAGCAGCGACACTACAGGGGCCCCGAACACTGAAGCTTTCTTT. It specifies CASSDTTGAPNTEAFF.

This chain uses TRBV6-5 with TRBJ2-1; D uncertain. The CDR3 has 15 amino acids. Trimming pared 5 bases from V and 6 bases from J, leaving 17 bases between. Germline V gene lookup returns CDR1 MNHEY and CDR2 SVGAGI. The CDR3 DNA reads TGTGCCAGCAGTCACCCTATCCCTAACGTCAATGAGCAGTTCTTC. This sequence encodes CASSHPIPNVNEQFF.

The CDR3 DNA follows: TGTGCCAGCAGTTTGTGGAGGACGAACACTGAAGCTTTCTTT. Translated, it gives CASSLWRTNTEAFF. The rearrangement uses TRBV27 and TRBJ1-1; no definite D call. The CDR3 length is 14 residues. Trimming removed 3 bases at V and 1 base at J, with 9 bases between. CDR1 is MNHEY, CDR2 SMNVEV, per germline (reference sequence).

The V call is TRBV11-2, the J call TRBJ1-3, with 7 bases identical to TRBD1. The germline V gene encodes CDR1 SGHAT and CDR2 FQNNGV. This CDR3 is built from 17 residues. Trimming removed 1 base from V and 0 bases from J; junction bases left unmatched: 6. CDR3 in DNA: TGTGCCAGCAGCTTAGGGACAGGATCGAACTCTGGAAACACCATATATTTT. This translates into CASSLGTGSNSGNTIYF.

The CDR3 DNA is TGCGCCAGCAGCTTGGCCGCCGTGGAGAGGGGGGGGAATGAGCAGTTCTTC. It translates to CASSLAAVERGGNEQFF. The rearrangement uses TRBV5-1 and TRBJ2-1, with D possibly being TRBD2 (7 bases). Germline loops: CDR1 SGHRS, CDR2 YFSETQ. V lost 0 bases and J lost 7, with 20 bases in between. This CDR3 contains 17 residues.

This clone has a handful of counts. Other nucleotide sequences from this sample produce the same CDR3. The chain is built from TRBV19 and TRBJ1-1; tentatively, D is TRBD1 (5 bases). V lost 5 bases and J lost 1, with 5 bases in between. CDR3 length equals 12 residues. CDR1 and CDR2 (germline): LNHDA, SQIVND (reference sequence). The CDR3 spells CASSQGNTEAFF. The CDR3 coding sequence is TGTGCCAGTAGTCAGGGGAACACTGAAGCTTTCTTT. The full variable domain, its missing parts supplied by reference TRBV19 and TRBJ1-1, is DGGITQSPKYLFRKEGQNVTLSCEQNLNHDAMYWYRQDPGQGLRLIYYSQIVNDFQKGDIAEGYSVSREKKESFPLTVTSAQKNPTAFYLCASSQGNTEAFFGQGTRLTVV.

The chain links TRBV9 to TRBJ1-4; D might be TRBD1 (6 bases). In germline, CDR1 is SGDLS, CDR2 YYNGEE. With 3 bases removed from V and 5 bases from J, the gap between germline ends came to 14 bases. This CDR3 has 15 amino acids. The CDR3 spells CASSGTTGANEKLFF. The CDR3 DNA is TGTGCCAGCAGCGGAACGACAGGCGCCAATGAAAAACTGTTTTTT.

The chain couples TRBV29-1 to TRBJ2-1, with 9 bases identical to TRBD2. The CDR3 has 13 residues. V lost 4 bases and J lost 6; bases outside the gene matches: 4. Germline values: CDR1 SQVTM, CDR2 ANQGSEA. The CDR3 nucleotides are TGCAGCGTTGTTACTAGCGGGTTCAATGAGCAGTTCTTC. It codes for CSVVTSGFNEQFF.

The genes are TRBV10-3 and TRBJ1-2; 7 nucleotides match TRBD1. The length of the CDR3 is 15 residues. The V gene's germline CDR1 is ENHRY and CDR2 SYGVKD. With 0 bases clipped from V and 0 bases from J, the junction kept 1 base outside the gene matches. CDR3 nucleotide sequence: TGTGCCATCAGTGAGTCGGACAGGCCTAACTATGGCTACACCTTC. It translates to CAISESDRPNYGYTF.

This clone appeared once. The J gene is TRBJ2-2, the V gene TRBV5-8, with 12 bases that match TRBD2. Losses at the gene ends were 1 base for V and 3 bases for J; bases not matched to a gene: 7. Germline CDR1 and CDR2: SGHTS and YDEGEE. The CDR3 totals 18 residues. CDR3 coding DNA: TGTGCCAGCAGCTTGACGTCTAGCGGGGGGGCCTACACCGGGGAGCTGTTTTTT. It encodes CASSLTSSGGAYTGELFF.

The V gene is TRBV20-1, the J gene TRBJ1-1; D gene uncertain. CDR1 is DFQATT, CDR2 SNEGSKA, per germline (reference sequence). V was pared by 0 bases and J by 9 bases, with 5 bases between. This CDR3 comprises 10 residues. The CDR3 loop reads CSARDTQAFF. The CDR3 DNA reads as TGCAGTGCTAGAGATACTCAAGCTTTCTTT.

The rearrangement links TRBV7-7 to TRBJ1-2, with 9 positions matching TRBD1. V shed 5 bases and J 8 bases; nucleotides not matched to a gene: 9. The germline V gene has CDR1 SSHAT and CDR2 FNYEAQ (reference sequence). The CDR3 length is 14 residues. CDR3 sequence reads: CASSGRTGVGGYTF. The CDR3 DNA follows: TGTGCCAGCAGCGGTCGGACAGGGGTAGGCGGCTACACCTTC.

This clone showed up just a few times. The V call is TRBV27, the J call TRBJ2-7, with 7 bases aligning to TRBD1. The CDR3 runs 14 residues. The germline CDR1 and CDR2 sequences are MNHEY and SMNVEV (reference sequence). V shed 6 bases, J shed 2 bases, and the junction held 7 bases outside the gene matches. CDR3 nucleotide sequence: TGTGCCAGCAGACCCGGGACAGTCCCCTACGAGCAGTACTTC. Translated, it gives CASRPGTVPYEQYF.